Given below is one TCR beta chain in context. The source of the sample is a study of tumor-infiltrating lymphocytes in primary liver carcinoma. Blood RNA came from unsorted whole blood; germline DNA was also extracted. From 500 ng total RNA, TCR beta cDNA was generated with a primer in the constant region. ARM-PCR was slightly modified, and three nested multiplex PCR rounds with it gave rise to the TCR beta libraries. Amplification in the first two PCR rounds was performed using TRBV1-TRBV30 forward primers and a C-beta reverse primer for approximately 10 cycles each. TCRdb passed the multiplex PCR reads through MiXCR, listing each CDR3 protein once. The sample contains about 310,000 distinct CDR3 sequences, 50% to 75% of which appear only once. V shed 5 bases and J 2 bases; nucleotides not matched to a gene: 14. The germline CDR1 and CDR2 sequences are SGHNT and YYREEE (reference sequence). This CDR3 comprises 17 residues.

The gene calls are TRBV5-4 and TRBJ2-3, with TRBD1 identical over 7 bases. The receptor comes from a woman in her twenties or thirties with primary liver carcinoma and hepatitis B virus infection. Sequenced material: peripheral blood. CDR3 in DNA: TGTGCCAGCAGTTTCGACAGGGCAGGCTGGAACACAGATACGCAGTATTTT. It is translated as CASSFDRAGWNTDTQYF.